This T cell receptor (beta chain) emerged from a study of blood T cell repertoires in COVID-19. About the study: From T cells, B-cell-depleted T cells, or PBMCs came the material, which was cDNA or gDNA.

The CDR3 totals 16 residues. The germline V gene encodes CDR1 LGHNA and CDR2 YSLEER. Trimming pared 4 bases from V and 1 base from J, leaving 16 bases between. The study recruited people aged 18 to 89 years across roughly 23 US areas. The repertoire was sequenced with immunoSEQ multiplex PCR; TCRdb's copy has only in-frame clones and lacks some. The sample holds approximately 300,000 clones; roughly 90% are singletons and the top ten take 18%. The specimen was PBMCs or T cells enriched from blood (not recorded which). The sequence was collected from a woman aged 25-40 years who had recovered from COVID-19. The V call is TRBV4-3, the J call TRBJ1-2; possible D gene TRBD1, 6 bases. The CDR3: CASSPEPGAGNYGYTF. CDR3 coding DNA: TGCGCCAGCAGCCCAGAGCCAGGGGCTGGTAACTATGGCTACACCTTC.